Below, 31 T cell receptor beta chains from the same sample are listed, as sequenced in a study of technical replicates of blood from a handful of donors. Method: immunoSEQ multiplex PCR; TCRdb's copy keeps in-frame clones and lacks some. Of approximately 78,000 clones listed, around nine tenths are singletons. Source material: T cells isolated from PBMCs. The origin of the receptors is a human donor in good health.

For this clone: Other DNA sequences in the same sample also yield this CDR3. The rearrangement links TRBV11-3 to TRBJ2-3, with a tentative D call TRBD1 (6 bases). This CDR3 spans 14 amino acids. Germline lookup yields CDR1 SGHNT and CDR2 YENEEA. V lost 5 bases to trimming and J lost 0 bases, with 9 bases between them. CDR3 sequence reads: CASSQGGSTDTQYF. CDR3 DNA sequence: TGTGCCAGCAGCCAAGGGGGTAGCACAGATACGCAGTATTTT. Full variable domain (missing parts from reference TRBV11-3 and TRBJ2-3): EAGVVQSPRYKIIEKKQPVAFWCNPISGHNTLYWYLQNLGQGPELLIRYENEEAVDDSQLPKDRFSAERLKGVDSTLKIQPAELGDSAVYLCASSQGGSTDTQYFGPGTRLTVL.

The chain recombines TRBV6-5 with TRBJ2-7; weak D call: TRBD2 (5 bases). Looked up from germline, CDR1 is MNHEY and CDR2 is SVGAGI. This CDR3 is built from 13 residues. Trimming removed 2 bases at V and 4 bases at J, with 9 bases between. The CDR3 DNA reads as TGTGCCAGCAGTTACGGGAGAGCTTACGAGCAGTACTTC. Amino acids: CASSYGRAYEQYF.

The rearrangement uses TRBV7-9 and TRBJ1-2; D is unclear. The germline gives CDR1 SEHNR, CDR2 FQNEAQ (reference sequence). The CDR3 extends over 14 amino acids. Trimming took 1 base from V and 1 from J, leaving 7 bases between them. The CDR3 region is CASSLDSLNYGYTF. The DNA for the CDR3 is TGTGCCAGCAGCTTAGACAGTCTTAACTATGGCTACACCTTC.

CDR3 DNA: TGCGCCAGCAGCCAAGATAACAGTTACTATGGCTACACCTTC. Protein: CASSQDNSYYGYTF. The chain recombines TRBV4-1 with TRBJ1-2, with unresolved D. Trimming took 0 bases from V and 3 from J, leaving 8 bases between them. From germline, CDR1 is MGHRA and CDR2 YSYEKL. The CDR3 sequence is 14 residues long.

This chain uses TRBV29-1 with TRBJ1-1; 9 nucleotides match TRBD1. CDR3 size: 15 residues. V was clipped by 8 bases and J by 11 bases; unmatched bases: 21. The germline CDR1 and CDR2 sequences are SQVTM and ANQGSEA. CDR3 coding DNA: TGCAGCACCCAAGGGACAGGGAAAGACTTAGGGAGGGCTTTCTTT. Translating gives CSTQGTGKDLGRAFF.

The DNA for the CDR3 is TGTGCCAGCAGCTTGTCGGGTTGGGAAGCTTTCTTT. This encodes CASSLSGWEAFF. The chain recombines TRBV7-9 with TRBJ1-1, with no clear D. With 3 bases removed from V and 8 bases from J, the gap between germline ends came to 10 bases. The germline V gene has CDR1 SEHNR and CDR2 FQNEAQ (reference sequence). This CDR3 is 12 amino acids long.

The CDR3 region has the DNA TGTGCCAGCTCTGCGGGGCGCAGTGGCTACGAGCAGTACTTC. The encoded protein is CASSAGRSGYEQYF. The chain carries TRBV27 and TRBJ2-7; D may be TRBD2 (6 bases). Germline-derived CDR1 and CDR2 are MNHEY and SMNVEV (reference sequence). V was pared by 8 bases and J by 3 bases, with 17 bases between. CDR3 length: 14 residues.

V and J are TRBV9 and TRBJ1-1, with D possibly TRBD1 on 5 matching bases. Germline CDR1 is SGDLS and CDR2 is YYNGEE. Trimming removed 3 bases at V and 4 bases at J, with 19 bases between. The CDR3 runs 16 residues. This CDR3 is CASSAERGTRLTEAFF. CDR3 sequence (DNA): TGTGCCAGCAGCGCAGAACGGGGGACCAGACTCACTGAAGCTTTCTTT.

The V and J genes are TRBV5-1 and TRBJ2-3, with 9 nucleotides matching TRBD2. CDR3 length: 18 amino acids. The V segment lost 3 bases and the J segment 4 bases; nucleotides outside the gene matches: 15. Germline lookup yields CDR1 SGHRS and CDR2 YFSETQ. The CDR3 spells CASSYAWVREGYADTQYF. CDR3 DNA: TGCGCCAGCAGCTACGCTTGGGTGCGGGAGGGTTATGCAGATACGCAGTATTTT.

The CDR3 here is CASSAPQREKYEQFF. The CDR3 DNA is TGTGCCAGCAGCGCCCCCCAGCGGGAGAAGTATGAGCAGTTCTTC. The J gene is TRBJ2-1, the V gene TRBV7-8, with 8 bases that match TRBD2. Germline V gene lookup returns CDR1 SGHVS and CDR2 FQNEAQ. CDR3 size: 15 residues. With 5 bases clipped from V and 8 bases from J, the junction kept 11 bases outside the gene matches.

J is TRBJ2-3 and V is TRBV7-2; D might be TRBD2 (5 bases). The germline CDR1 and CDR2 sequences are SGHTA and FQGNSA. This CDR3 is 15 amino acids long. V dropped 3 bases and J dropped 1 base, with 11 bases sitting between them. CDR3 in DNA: TGTGCCAGCAGCTTCGAGTGGGAGCGCACAGATACGCAGTATTTT. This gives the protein CASSFEWERTDTQYF. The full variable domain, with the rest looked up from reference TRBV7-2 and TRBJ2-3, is GAGVSQSPSNKVTEKGKDVELRCDPISGHTALYWYRQSLGQGLEFLIYFQGNSAPDKSGLPSDRFSAERTGGSVSTLTIQRTQQEDSAVYLCASSFEWERTDTQYFGPGTRLTVL.

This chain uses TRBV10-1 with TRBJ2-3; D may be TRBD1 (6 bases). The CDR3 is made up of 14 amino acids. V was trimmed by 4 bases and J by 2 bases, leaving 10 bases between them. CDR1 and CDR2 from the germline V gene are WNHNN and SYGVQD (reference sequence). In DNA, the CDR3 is TGCGCCAGCAGTGGGGACATACACACAGATACGCAGTATTTT. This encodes CASSGDIHTDTQYF.

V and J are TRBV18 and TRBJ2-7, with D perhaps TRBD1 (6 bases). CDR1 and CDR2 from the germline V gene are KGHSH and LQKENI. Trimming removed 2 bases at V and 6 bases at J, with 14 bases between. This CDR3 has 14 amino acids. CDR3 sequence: CASSPAGTRSEQYF. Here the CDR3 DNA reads TGTGCCAGCTCACCAGCAGGGACACGCAGCGAGCAGTACTTC.

The CDR3 region is CASSQGHFQETQYF. In DNA, the CDR3 is TGTGCCAGCAGCCAGGGACACTTTCAAGAGACCCAGTACTTC. This chain joins TRBV4-2 and TRBJ2-5; tentatively, D is TRBD1 (6 bases). The CDR3 runs to 14 residues. Trimming shortened V by 3 bases and J by 2 bases, and 10 bases separated the two germline ends. The germline V gene encodes CDR1 LGHNA and CDR2 YNFKEQ.

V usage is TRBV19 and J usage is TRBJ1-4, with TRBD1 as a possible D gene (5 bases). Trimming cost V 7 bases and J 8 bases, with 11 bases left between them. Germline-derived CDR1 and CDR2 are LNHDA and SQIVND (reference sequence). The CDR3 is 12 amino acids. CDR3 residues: CASTQGDEKLFF. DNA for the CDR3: TGTGCCAGTACCCAGGGTGACGAAAAACTGTTTTTT.

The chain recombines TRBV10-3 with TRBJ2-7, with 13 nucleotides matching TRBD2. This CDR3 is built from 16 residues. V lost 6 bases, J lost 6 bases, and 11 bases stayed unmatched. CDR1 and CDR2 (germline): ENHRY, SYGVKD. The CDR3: CAISRTSGSPAGEQYF. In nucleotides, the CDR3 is TGTGCCATCAGCAGGACTAGCGGGAGCCCCGCTGGCGAGCAGTACTTC.

In DNA form, the CDR3 reads TGCGCCAGCAGCTTGGCCGTAGCGGGATACGAGCAGTACTTC. Amino acids: CASSLAVAGYEQYF. The V and J genes are TRBV5-1 and TRBJ2-7, with 8 positions matching TRBD2. V shed 0 bases and J 4 bases; nucleotides not matched to a gene: 3. Per germline, CDR1 SGHRS and CDR2 YFSETQ. The CDR3 loop spans 14 amino acids. The variable domain in full, with the rest retrieved from reference TRBV5-1 and TRBJ2-7, is KAGVTQTPRYLIKTRGQQVTLSCSPISGHRSVSWYQQTPGQGLQFLFEYFSETQRNKGNFPGRFSGRQFSNSRSEMNVSTLELGDSALYLCASSLAVAGYEQYFGPGTRLTVT.

The DNA for the CDR3 is TGTGCCAGCAGAGGGGAGGGGGGAAACTCGTACGAGCAGTACTTC. It translates to CASRGEGGNSYEQYF. The chain links TRBV28 to TRBJ2-7; TRBD2 might be the D (7 bases). Trimming left V 6 bases short and J 4 bases short, with 19 bases between. Germline V gives CDR1 MDHEN, CDR2 SYDVKM. The CDR3 is 15 amino acids.

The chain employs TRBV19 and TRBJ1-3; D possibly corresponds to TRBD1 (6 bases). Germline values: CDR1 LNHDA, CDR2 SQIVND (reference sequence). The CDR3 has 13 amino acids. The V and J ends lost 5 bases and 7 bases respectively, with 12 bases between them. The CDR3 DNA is TGTGCCAGTAGTTTACAGGGAACCAACACCATATATTTT. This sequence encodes CASSLQGTNTIYF. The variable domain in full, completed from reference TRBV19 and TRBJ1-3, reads DGGITQSPKYLFRKEGQNVTLSCEQNLNHDAMYWYRQDPGQGLRLIYYSQIVNDFQKGDIAEGYSVSREKKESFPLTVTSAQKNPTAFYLCASSLQGTNTIYFGEGSWLTVV.

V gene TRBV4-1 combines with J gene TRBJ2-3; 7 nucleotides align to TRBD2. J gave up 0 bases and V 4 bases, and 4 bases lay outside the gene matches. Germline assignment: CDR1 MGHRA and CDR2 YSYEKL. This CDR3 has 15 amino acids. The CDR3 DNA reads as TGCGCCAGCAGCCGGGAGGGATCTAGCACAGATACGCAGTATTTT. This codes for CASSREGSSTDTQYF.

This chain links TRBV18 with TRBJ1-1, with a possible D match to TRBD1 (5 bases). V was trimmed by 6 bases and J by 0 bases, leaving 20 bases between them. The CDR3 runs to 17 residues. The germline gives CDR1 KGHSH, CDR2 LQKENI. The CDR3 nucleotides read TGTGCCAGCTCTTCCTCCCCCGGGGAGGACATGAACACTGAAGCTTTCTTT. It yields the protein CASSSSPGEDMNTEAFF.

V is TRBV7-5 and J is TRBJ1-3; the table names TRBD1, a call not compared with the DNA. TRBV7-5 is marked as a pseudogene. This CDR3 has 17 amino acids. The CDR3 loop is CVRSLTFYTYSGNTIYF. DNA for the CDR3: TGTGTCAGAAGCTTAACCTTTTACACGTACTCTGGAAACACCATATATTTT.

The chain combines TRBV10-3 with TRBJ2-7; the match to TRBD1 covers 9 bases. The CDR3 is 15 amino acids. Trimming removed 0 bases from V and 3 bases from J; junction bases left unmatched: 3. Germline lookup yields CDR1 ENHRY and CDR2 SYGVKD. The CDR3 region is CAISESGQGIYEQYF. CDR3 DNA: TGTGCCATCAGTGAGTCGGGACAGGGAATCTACGAGCAGTACTTC.

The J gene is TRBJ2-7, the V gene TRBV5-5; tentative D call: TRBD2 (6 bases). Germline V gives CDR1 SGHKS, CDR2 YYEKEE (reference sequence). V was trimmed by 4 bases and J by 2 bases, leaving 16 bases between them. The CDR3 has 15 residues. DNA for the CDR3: TGTGCCAGCAGCGTAAGCGGGTTGGCCCCCTACGAGCAGTACTTC. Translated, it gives CASSVSGLAPYEQYF. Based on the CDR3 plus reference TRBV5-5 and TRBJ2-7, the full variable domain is DAGVTQSPTHLIKTRGQQVTLRCSPISGHKSVSWYQQVLGQGPQFIFQYYEKEERGRGNFPDRFSARQFPNYSSELNVNALLLGDSALYLCASSVSGLAPYEQYFGPGTRLTVT.

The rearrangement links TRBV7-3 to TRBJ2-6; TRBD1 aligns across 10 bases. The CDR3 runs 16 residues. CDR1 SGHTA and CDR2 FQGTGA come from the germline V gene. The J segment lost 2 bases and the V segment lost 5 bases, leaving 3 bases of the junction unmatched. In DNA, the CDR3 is TGTGCCAGCAGCACAGGGACAGGGGCTGGGGCCAACGTCCTGACTTTC. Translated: CASSTGTGAGANVLTF.

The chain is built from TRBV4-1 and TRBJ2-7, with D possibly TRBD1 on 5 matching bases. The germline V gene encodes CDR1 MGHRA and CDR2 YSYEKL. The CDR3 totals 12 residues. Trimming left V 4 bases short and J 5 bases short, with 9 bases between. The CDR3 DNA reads TGCGCCAGCAGCCTACAGGACAACGAGCAGTACTTC. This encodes CASSLQDNEQYF.

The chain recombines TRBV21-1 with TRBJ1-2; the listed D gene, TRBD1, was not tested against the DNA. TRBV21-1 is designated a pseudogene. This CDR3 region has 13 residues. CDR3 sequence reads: CASSIQGGNGYTF. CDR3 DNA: TGTGCCAGCAGCATACAGGGGGGAAATGGCTACACCTTC.

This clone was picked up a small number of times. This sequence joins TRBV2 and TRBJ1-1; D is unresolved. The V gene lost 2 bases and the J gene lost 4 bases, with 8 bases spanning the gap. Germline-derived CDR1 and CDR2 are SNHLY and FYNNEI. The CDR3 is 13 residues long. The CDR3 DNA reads TGTGCCAGCAGTGAAACCCGGTTCACTGAAGCTTTCTTT. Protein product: CASSETRFTEAFF.

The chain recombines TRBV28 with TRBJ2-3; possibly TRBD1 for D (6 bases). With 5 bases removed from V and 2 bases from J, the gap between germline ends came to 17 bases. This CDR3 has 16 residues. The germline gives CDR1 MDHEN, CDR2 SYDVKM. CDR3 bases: TGTGCCAGCAGTCTTTTTCAGGGGAACACCACAGATACGCAGTATTTT. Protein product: CASSLFQGNTTDTQYF.

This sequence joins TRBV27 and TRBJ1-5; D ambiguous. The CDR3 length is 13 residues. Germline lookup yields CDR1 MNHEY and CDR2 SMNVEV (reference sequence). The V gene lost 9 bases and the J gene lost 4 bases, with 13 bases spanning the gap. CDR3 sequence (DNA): TGTGCCAGTGGACGGACGGGGAATCAGCCCCAGCATTTT. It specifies CASGRTGNQPQHF.

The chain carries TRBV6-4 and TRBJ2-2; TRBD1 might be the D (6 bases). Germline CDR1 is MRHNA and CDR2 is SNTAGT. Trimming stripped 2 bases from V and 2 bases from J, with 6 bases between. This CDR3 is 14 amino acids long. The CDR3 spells CASSDGTNTGELFF. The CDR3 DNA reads TGTGCCAGCAGTGACGGGACAAACACCGGGGAGCTGTTTTTT.